This T cell receptor (beta chain) appears in the sequencing data of a study of beta chain features in type 1 diabetes. Study-level information: On cell yields, gender and age, patients and healthy donors were similar.

To note about this clone: The antigen remains unidentified.

From germline, CDR1 is SGDLS and CDR2 YYNGEE. CDR3 length: 14 amino acids. Trimming shortened V by 2 bases and J by 3 bases, and 12 bases separated the two germline ends. The whole isolated RNA underwent reverse transcription, so sequencing captured expressed TCRB transcripts. Assay: immunoSEQ multiplex PCR; the TCRdb copy retains only in-frame clones and omits some. This table has about 110,000 clones, approximately 37% appearing once. Overall study results and limits: Across all four CD4+ subsets, people with type 1 diabetes showed modestly shorter TCRB CDR3s. It was possible that PCR favored shorter templates, equally so in patients and controls.

Cell sorting via CD45RO/CCR7/CD25/CD127/CD95/CD27 was performed to obtain CD4+ naive, central memory, regulatory and stem cell-like memory cells. This TCR was sampled from a woman younger than 35 in good health. The sequencing sample was made of stem cell memory CD4+ T cells from blood. The chain carries TRBV9 and TRBJ2-7; D possibly corresponds to TRBD2 (6 bases). The CDR3 DNA sequence: TGTGCCAGCAGCGTTGGAGCGGGTGGCTACGAGCAGTACTTC. As protein: CASSVGAGGYEQYF. The whole variable domain, remainder taken from reference TRBV9 and TRBJ2-7, is DSGVTQTPKHLITATGQRVTLRCSPRSGDLSVYWYQQSLDQGLQFLIQYYNGEERAKGNILERFSAQQFPDLHSELNLSSLELGDSALYFCASSVGAGGYEQYFGPGTRLTVT.